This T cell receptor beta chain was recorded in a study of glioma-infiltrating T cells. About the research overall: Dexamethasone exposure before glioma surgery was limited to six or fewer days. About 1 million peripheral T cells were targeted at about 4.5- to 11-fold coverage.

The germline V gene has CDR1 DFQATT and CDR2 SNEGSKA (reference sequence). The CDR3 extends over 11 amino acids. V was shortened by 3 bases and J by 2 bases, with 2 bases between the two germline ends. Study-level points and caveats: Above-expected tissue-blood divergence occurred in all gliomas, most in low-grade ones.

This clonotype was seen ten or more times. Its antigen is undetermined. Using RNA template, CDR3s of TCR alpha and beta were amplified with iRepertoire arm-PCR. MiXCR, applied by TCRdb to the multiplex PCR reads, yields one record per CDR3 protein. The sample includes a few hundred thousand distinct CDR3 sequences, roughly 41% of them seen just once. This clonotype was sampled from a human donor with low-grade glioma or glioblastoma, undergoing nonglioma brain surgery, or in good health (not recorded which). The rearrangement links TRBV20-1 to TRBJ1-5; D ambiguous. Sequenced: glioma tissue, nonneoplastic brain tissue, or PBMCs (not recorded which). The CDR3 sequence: CSASGNQPQHF. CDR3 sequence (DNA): TGCAGTGCTAGTGGCAATCAGCCCCAGCATTTT.